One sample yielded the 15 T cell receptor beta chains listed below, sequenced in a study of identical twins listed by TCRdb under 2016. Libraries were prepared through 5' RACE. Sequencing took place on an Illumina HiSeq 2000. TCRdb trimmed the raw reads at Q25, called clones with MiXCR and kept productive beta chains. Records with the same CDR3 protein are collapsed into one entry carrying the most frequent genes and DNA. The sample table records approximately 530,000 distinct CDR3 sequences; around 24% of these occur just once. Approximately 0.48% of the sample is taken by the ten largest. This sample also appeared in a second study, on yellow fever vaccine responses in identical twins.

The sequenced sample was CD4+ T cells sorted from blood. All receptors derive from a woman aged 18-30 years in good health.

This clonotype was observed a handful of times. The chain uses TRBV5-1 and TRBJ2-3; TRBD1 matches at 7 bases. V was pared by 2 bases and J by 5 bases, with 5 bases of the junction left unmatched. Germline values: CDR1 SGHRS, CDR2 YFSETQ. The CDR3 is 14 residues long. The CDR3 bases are TGCGCCAGCAGCTTCCCGGACAGGATAGATACGCAGTATTTT. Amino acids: CASSFPDRIDTQYF.

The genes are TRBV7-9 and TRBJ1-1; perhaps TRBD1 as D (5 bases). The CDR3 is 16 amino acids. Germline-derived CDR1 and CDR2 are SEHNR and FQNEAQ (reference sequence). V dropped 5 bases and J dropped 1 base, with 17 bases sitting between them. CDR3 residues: CASSHRSGGKNTEAFF. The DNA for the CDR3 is TGTGCCAGCAGCCATAGGTCCGGGGGGAAGAACACTGAAGCTTTCTTT.

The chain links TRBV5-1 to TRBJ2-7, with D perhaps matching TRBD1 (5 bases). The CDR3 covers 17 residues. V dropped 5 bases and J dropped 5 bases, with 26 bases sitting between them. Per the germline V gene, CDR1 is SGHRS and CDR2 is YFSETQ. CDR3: CASSYLPRGRSIDEQYF. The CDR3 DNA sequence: TGCGCCAGCAGTTATCTCCCAAGGGGCAGGTCTATCGACGAGCAGTACTTC.

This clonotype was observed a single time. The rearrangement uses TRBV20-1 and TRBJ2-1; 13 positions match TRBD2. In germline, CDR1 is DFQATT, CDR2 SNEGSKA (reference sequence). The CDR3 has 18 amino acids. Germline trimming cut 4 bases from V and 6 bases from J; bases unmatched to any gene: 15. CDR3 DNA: TGCAGTGCTATTCCGGGACTAGCGGGACGCTCTTTCCGCAATGAGCAGTTCTTC. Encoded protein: CSAIPGLAGRSFRNEQFF.

CDR3 residues: CASGGGSPTNEQFF. The DNA of the CDR3 is TGCGCCAGCGGTGGGGGGTCCCCCACCAATGAGCAGTTCTTC. The chain is built from TRBV10-2 and TRBJ2-1; D possibly corresponds to TRBD2 (6 bases). Trimming pared 8 bases from V and 6 bases from J, leaving 17 bases between. The CDR3 is 14 residues long. CDR1 is WSHSY and CDR2 is SAAADI in the germline V gene.

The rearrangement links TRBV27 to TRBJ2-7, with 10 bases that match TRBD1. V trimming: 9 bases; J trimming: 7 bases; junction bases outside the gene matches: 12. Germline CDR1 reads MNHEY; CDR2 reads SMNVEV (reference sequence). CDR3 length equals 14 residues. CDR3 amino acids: CASTRDRGTGEQYF. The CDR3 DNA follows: TGTGCCAGTACACGGGACAGGGGAACGGGTGAGCAGTACTTC.

In DNA form, the CDR3 reads TGTGCCAGCAGCCCATCCGGGACTAGAAGTTTCAATGAGCAGTTCTTC. Its protein product is CASSPSGTRSFNEQFF. The gene calls are TRBV7-3 and TRBJ2-1; 8 positions agree with TRBD2. Germline CDR1 reads SGHTA; CDR2 reads FQGTGA. Trimming removed 5 bases from V and 6 bases from J; junction bases left unmatched: 12. The CDR3 contains 16 residues.

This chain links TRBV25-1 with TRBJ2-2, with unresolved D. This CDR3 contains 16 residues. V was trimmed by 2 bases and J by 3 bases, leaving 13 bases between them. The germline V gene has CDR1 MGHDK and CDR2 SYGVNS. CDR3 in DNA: TGTGCCAGCAGTGAAAAGGGAATTGCCCACACCGGGGAGCTGTTTTTT. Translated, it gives CASSEKGIAHTGELFF.

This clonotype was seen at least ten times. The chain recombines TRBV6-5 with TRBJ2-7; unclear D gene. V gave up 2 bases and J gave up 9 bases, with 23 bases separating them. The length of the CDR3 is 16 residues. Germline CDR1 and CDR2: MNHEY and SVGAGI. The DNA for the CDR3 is TGTGCCAGCAGTTACGAATTTAGGGCAGCTCTGGAAGTGCAGTACTTC. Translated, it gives CASSYEFRAALEVQYF.

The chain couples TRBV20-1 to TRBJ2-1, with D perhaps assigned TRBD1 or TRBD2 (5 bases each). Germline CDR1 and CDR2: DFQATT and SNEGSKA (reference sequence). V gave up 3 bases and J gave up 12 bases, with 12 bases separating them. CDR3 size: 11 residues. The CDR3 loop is CSARIGAGQFF. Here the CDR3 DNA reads TGCAGTGCTAGGATAGGGGCGGGGCAGTTCTTC.

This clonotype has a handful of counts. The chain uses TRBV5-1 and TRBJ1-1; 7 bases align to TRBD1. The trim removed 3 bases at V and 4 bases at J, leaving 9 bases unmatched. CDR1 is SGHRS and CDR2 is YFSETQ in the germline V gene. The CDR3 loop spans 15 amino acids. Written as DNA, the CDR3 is TGCGCCAGCAGCTCCGAGGTAGGGGGCTTCACTGAAGCTTTCTTT. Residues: CASSSEVGGFTEAFF.

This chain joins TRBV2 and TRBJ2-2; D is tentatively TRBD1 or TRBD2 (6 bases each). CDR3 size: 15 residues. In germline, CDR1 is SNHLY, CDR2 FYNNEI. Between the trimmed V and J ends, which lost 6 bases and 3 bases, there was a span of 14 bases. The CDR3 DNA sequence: TGTGCCAGCAGAAGTCGGGGGCGCGACACCGGGGAGCTGTTTTTT. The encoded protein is CASRSRGRDTGELFF.

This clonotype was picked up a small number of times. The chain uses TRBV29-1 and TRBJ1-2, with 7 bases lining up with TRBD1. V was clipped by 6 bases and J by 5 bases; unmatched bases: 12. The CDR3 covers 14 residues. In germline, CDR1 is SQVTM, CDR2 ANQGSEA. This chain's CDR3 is CSVHRQGDGYGYTF. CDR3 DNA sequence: TGCAGCGTCCACAGACAGGGCGATGGGTATGGCTACACCTTC. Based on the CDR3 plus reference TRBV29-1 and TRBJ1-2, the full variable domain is SAVISQKPSRDICQRGTSLTIQCQVDSQVTMMFWYRQQPGQSLTLIATANQGSEATYESGFVIDKFPISRPNLTFSTLTVSNMSPEDSSIYLCSVHRQGDGYGYTFGSGTRLTVV.

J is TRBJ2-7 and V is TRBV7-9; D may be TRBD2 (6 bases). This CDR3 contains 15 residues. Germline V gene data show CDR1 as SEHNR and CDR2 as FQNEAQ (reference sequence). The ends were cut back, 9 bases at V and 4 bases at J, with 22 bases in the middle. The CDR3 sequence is CARLRWARDLYEQYF. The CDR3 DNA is TGTGCCAGACTCCGGTGGGCTAGGGACTTATACGAGCAGTACTTC.

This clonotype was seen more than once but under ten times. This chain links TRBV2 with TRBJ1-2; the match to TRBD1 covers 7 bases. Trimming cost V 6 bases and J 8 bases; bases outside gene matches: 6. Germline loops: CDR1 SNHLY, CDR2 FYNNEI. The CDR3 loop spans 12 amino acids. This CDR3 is CASSLTGAGYTF. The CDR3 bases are TGTGCCAGCAGCCTTACAGGGGCCGGCTACACCTTC.